The 10 T cell receptor beta chains below all came from one sample that was sequenced in a study of memory CD4+ T cells and cytomegalovirus serostatus. Produced via immunoSEQ multiplex PCR; TCRdb's table is partial and in-frame only. The repertoire holds approximately 46,000 clones, with 60% to 80% as singletons. The sort gate was single viable CD3+CD4+CD8-CD45RO+ cells for memory CD4+ T cells. The specimen sequenced was memory CD4+ T cells from blood. The receptors shown here come from an adult in good health and CMV-seronegative.

On this clone itself: The junction differs from germline at one of its ends, possibly a read error. This chain joins TRBV7-7 and TRBJ2-2; D not resolved. The CDR3 totals 14 residues. Germline assignment: CDR1 SSHAT and CDR2 FNYEAQ (reference sequence). CDR3 sequence: CASSLELDTGELFF. Written as DNA, the CDR3 is TGTGCTAGCAGCTTAGAGCTGGACACCGGGGAGCTGTTTTTT.

The chain couples TRBV9 to TRBJ2-5; 8 bases match TRBD2. Germline-derived CDR1 and CDR2 are SGDLS and YYNGEE. This CDR3 contains 17 residues. Trimming at V came to 0 bases and at J to 2 bases, leaving 9 bases not matched to a gene. DNA of the CDR3: TGTGCCAGCAGCGTAGGGGTCCGCGGGGGGACTCAAGAGACCCAGTACTTC. Its protein product is CASSVGVRGGTQETQYF.

This sequence joins TRBV6-5 and TRBJ2-7; possible D gene TRBD1, 5 bases. Germline-derived CDR1 and CDR2 are MNHEY and SVGAGI. The V gene lost 6 bases and the J gene lost 9 bases, with 18 bases spanning the gap. The CDR3 consists of 13 residues. CDR3 sequence (DNA): TGTGCCAGCAGCCGCGTCCAGGGCATCACGCAGTACTTC. This gives the protein CASSRVQGITQYF.

V and J are TRBV5-4 and TRBJ1-2, with 8 bases lining up with TRBD1. The V segment lost 4 bases and the J segment 4 bases; nucleotides outside the gene matches: 6. CDR3 size: 14 residues. CDR1 and CDR2 (germline): SGHNT, YYREEE (reference sequence). CDR3 protein: CASSNDRGFYGYTF. CDR3 sequence (DNA): TGTGCCAGCAGCAACGACAGGGGATTCTATGGCTACACCTTC. The complete variable domain, with remaining parts taken from reference TRBV5-4 and TRBJ1-2, reads ETGVTQSPTHLIKTRGQQVTLRCSSQSGHNTVSWYQQALGQGPQFIFQYYREEENGRGNFPPRFSGLQFPNYSSELNVNALELDDSALYLCASSNDRGFYGYTFGSGTRLTVV.

The gene calls are TRBV5-5 and TRBJ1-4, with TRBD1 matching 7 bases. The CDR3 consists of 15 residues. Trimming removed 5 bases from V and 0 bases from J; junction bases left unmatched: 4. Germline V gives CDR1 SGHKS, CDR2 YYEKEE (reference sequence). The CDR3 region is CASSGQATTNEKLFF. The CDR3 coding sequence is TGTGCCAGCAGTGGACAGGCGACAACTAATGAAAAACTGTTTTTT.

This clone was observed a handful of times. The chain has TRBV5-1 and TRBJ2-7, with D perhaps TRBD2 (5 bases). Germline V lookup: CDR1 SGHRS, CDR2 YFSETQ. Between the trimmed V and J ends, which lost 1 base and 3 bases, there was a span of 8 bases. The CDR3 has 13 amino acids. CDR3 in amino acids: CASSLPGIYEQYF. Written as DNA, the CDR3 is TGCGCCAGCAGCTTGCCCGGGATCTACGAGCAGTACTTC.

The chain is built from TRBV27 and TRBJ2-3; D is uncertain. CDR1 is MNHEY, CDR2 SMNVEV, per germline (reference sequence). This CDR3 comprises 16 residues. V was cut by 6 bases and J by 3 bases, with 19 bases left in between. The CDR3 DNA is TGTGCCAGCAGAGGTGGTCGAGGCCAGTTTACAGATACGCAGTATTTT. Residues: CASRGGRGQFTDTQYF.

This chain links TRBV10-3 with TRBJ1-2; no firm D call. Trimming took off 10 bases at V and 1 base at J, with 13 bases between the two ends. Germline V gene sequence: CDR1 ENHRY, CDR2 SYGVKD. The CDR3 sequence is 13 residues long. The CDR3 here is CATTGRVNYGYTF. CDR3 nucleotides: TGTGCCACGACTGGACGGGTTAACTATGGCTACACCTTC.

This chain joins TRBV4-3 and TRBJ1-5; D possibly corresponds to TRBD1 (5 bases). The CDR3 spans 16 residues. In germline, CDR1 is LGHNA, CDR2 YSLEER. The V and J ends lost 0 bases and 6 bases respectively, with 15 bases between them. CDR3 amino acids: CASSQDYGQGGQPQHF. DNA for the CDR3: TGCGCCAGCAGCCAAGATTACGGGCAGGGCGGTCAGCCCCAGCATTTT.

Written as DNA, the CDR3 is TGTGCCAGCAGCGTAGAGGGCGGGGGCTCCTACGAGCAGTACTTC. The encoded protein is CASSVEGGGSYEQYF. This rearrangement joins TRBV9 to TRBJ2-7; 7 positions agree with TRBD2. Germline lookup yields CDR1 SGDLS and CDR2 YYNGEE. Germline trimming cut 0 bases from V and 0 bases from J; bases unmatched to any gene: 3. The CDR3 sequence is 15 residues long.